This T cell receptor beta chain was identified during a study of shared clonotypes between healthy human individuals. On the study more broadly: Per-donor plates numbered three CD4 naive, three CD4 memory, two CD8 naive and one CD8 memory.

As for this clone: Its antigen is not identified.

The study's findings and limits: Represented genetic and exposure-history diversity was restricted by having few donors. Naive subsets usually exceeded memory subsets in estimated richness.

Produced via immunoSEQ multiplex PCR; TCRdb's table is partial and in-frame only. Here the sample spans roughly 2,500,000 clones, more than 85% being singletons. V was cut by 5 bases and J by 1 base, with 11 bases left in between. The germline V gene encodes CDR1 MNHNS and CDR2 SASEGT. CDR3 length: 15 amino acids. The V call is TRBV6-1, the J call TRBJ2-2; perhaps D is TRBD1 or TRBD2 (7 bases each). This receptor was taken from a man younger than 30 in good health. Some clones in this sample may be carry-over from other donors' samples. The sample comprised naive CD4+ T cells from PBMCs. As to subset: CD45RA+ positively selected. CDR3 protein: CASSTGEGNTGELFF. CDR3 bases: TGTGCCAGCAGTACAGGGGAGGGGAACACCGGGGAGCTGTTTTTT.